This T cell receptor beta chain was identified during a study of graft-versus-host responses after intestinal transplantation (dated by TCRdb to the early 2020s). Regarding the complete study: The transplants that recipients got were multivisceral, liver-intestinal, or isolated intestinal. To identify alloreactive clones, pre-transplant mixed lymphocyte reaction products were sequenced and compared with unstimulated pre-transplant donor and recipient T cells. Anti-thymocyte globulin induction was given to all recipients, followed by maintenance tacrolimus and steroids for two to four years. The cohort enrolled 24 intestinal transplant recipients, one of whom was a retransplant, and 3 patients without pretransplant specimens were excluded. Graft-versus-host and host-versus-graft alloreactive T cell clones were tracked in the graft, circulation and bone marrow after intestinal transplantation using bulk TCR-beta CDR3 sequencing. Rather than going through the commercial service, samples from a few later patients were sequenced in-house on an Illumina MiSeq and processed with MiXCR. Donor T cell macrochimerism was defined as a peak of at least 4% donor T cells among recipient peripheral blood mononuclear cells.

In the germline V gene, CDR1 corresponds to SGHNT and CDR2 to YENEEA. Clipping removes 5 bases from V and 5 bases from J, with 4 as the unmatched junction base count. Spanning cysteine to phenylalanine, the CDR3 consists of 15 amino acids. The entry retains the CDR3 DNA only, 45 bases that are in frame from base 1. The receptor library was made with the immunoSEQ multiplex PCR assay. In most patients, genomic DNA was isolated using the Qiagen DNeasy Blood and Tissue Kit and sent frozen to Adaptive Biotechnologies for TCR sequencing. For most patients, high-throughput TCR-beta CDR3 sequencing of genomic DNA was performed by Adaptive Biotechnologies. The paper's data handling went like this. Adaptive's ImmunoSEQ software supplied the TCR sequencing data for about 18 patients, while MiXCR and VDJtools were used to process a few other patients. To correct CD4 versus CD8 sorting errors, any sequence found in both subsets at a frequency ratio below 5:1 was removed. CDR3 nucleotide sequences shared by donor and recipient were removed because the origin of these sequences could not be assigned. To count as alloreactive, a clone needed at least 2-fold expansion over unstimulated cells and a minimum CFSE-low frequency of 0.002% (template counts) or 0.001% (read counts). Mappable clones were those detected in sequenced pre-transplant spleen, lymph node, or MLR CFSE-low populations of the donor or recipient. Cumulative frequency of alloreactive clones was calculated as a percentage of all sequences weighted by copy number. The immuneACCESS repertoire file appears here via TCRdb, limited to in-frame rearrangements. These files lack a portion of the clones; in checked studies, under half of the deficit traces to unresolved V genes, and the cause of the others is not known. Clonal size and the V and J genes are those of that table, whereas D and trimming came from the DNA. In this sample the table shows 80,000 to 100,000 clones, 85% to 90% of which occur a single time. The ten most abundant clones make up under 0.4% of the sample.

In the paper's terms, the time point label means: cells obtained before transplantation from donor or recipient. CD3+CD4+ and CD3+CD8+ populations were FACS-sorted from unstimulated pre-transplant donor and recipient cells taken from spleen or lymph nodes. General study outcomes and caveats: Conclusions were limited by the relatively low number and heterogeneity of intestinal transplant patients. In patients with donor T cell macrochimerism, the allografts had high GvH to HvG T cell clonal ratios. Early after transplant, declines in HvG clones were associated with peak levels of circulating GvH clones. GvH clones were found in recipient bone marrow, and some of the GvH clones appeared earlier in ileal mucosa or blood, which is consistent with an intestinal mucosal origin.

As to this clone: Its antigen specificity is not known. Base qualities were left out, and no much larger clone turns up one base away.

This sequence was found in a human donor who received an intestinal transplant. This sequence uses TRBV11-3 and TRBJ2-2, and 11 bases in between align with TRBD1. Sample: unstimulated CD4+ T cells sorted from spleen or lymph node cells, taken before intestinal transplant. CDR3 sequence: CASSRGQGETGELFF. In nucleotide form, the sequence is TGTGCCAGCAGCCGGGGACAGGGGGAAACCGGGGAGCTGTTTTTT.